This TCR beta chain derives from a study of blood T cell repertoires in COVID-19. The sample holds a few counts of this clone. In the original processing: From reference gene primer amplification, estimates of nucleated cell counts were derived. Measured with immunoSEQ multiplex PCR; TCRdb has only the in-frame clones, and not every one. V and J calls plus clone size are reproduced from that table; the DNA served to infer D and trimming. Of about 81,000 clones listed, approximately 92% are singletons. The germline gives CDR1 MDHEN, CDR2 SYDVKM. The CDR3 runs 16 residues. Trimming removed 5 bases at V and 2 bases at J, with 19 bases between.

The chain is built from TRBV28 and TRBJ2-7, with D maybe TRBD1 (7 bases). This clonotype originated in a woman of 80 years or more with active COVID-19. The sample was peripheral blood. CDR3 nucleotides: TGTGCCAGCAGTAGGCCTGGAGGGGGCGATACCTACGAGCAGTACTTC. Translation gives CASSRPGGGDTYEQYF. The entire variable domain, with the rest obtained from reference TRBV28 and TRBJ2-7, is as follows: DVKVTQSSRYLVKRTGEKVFLECVQDMDHENMFWYRQDPGLGLRLIYFSYDVKMKEKGDIPEGYSVSREKKERFSLILESASTNQTSMYLCASSRPGGGDTYEQYFGPGTRLTVT.